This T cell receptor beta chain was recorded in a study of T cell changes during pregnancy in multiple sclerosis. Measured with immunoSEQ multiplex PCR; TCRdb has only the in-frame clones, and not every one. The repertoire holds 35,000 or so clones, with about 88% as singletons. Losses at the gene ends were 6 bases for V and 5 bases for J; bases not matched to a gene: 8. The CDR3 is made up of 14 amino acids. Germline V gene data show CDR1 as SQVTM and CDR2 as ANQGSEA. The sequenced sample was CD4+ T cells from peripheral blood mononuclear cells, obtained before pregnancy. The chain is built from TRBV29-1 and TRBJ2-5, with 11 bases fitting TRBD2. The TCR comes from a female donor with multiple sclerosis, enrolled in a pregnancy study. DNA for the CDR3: TGCAGCGTCCCGACTAGCGGGAATGACGAGACCCAGTACTTC. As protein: CSVPTSGNDETQYF.